A single TCR beta chain is shown here with its context. As processed by the authors: The authors estimated nucleated cell counts from reference gene primer amplification. Method: immunoSEQ multiplex PCR; TCRdb's copy keeps in-frame clones and lacks some. The DNA was the basis for D and trimming; V, J and clone size are from that table. The sample yields tens of thousands of clones, about 83% seen once. This sample was included in a study of blood T cell repertoires in COVID-19. Study-wide context: COVID-19 samples from acute and convalescent phases originated in the United States, Italy and Spain. Sample material is recorded as cDNA or gDNA derived from T cells, B-cell-depleted T cells, or PBMCs.

CDR1 and CDR2 (germline): MNHEY, SVGEGT. The V and J ends lost 6 bases and 1 base, in that order; junction bases with no gene match: 13. This CDR3 has 17 amino acids. The V and J genes are TRBV6-2 or TRBV6-3 and TRBJ1-1; TRBD1 agrees at 8 bases. Sample: peripheral blood. The TCR comes from a woman aged 80 or over with active or convalescent COVID-19. The CDR3 DNA is TGTGCCAGCAGCCGTATCCTCACAGGGGGAAAGAACACTGAAGCTTTCTTT. This codes for CASSRILTGGKNTEAFF.